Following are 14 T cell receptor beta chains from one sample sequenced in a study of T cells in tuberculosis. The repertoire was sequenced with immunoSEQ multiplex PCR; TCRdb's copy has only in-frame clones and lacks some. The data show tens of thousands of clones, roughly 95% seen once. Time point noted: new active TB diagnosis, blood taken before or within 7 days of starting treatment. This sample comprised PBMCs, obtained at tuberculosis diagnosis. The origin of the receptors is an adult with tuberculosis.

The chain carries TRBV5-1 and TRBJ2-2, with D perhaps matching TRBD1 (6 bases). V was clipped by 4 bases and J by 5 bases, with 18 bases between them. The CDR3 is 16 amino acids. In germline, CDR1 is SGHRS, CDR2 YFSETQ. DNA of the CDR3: TGCGCCAGCAGCCCACTCACAGGGAGTGGGACCGGGGAGCTGTTTTTT. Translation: CASSPLTGSGTGELFF.

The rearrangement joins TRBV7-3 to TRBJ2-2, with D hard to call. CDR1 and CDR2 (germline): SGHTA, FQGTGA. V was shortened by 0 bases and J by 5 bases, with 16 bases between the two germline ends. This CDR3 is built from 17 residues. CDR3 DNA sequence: TGTGCCAGCAGCTTAACTAGAGGTCCCGGCGGAACCGGGGAGCTGTTTTTT. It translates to CASSLTRGPGGTGELFF.

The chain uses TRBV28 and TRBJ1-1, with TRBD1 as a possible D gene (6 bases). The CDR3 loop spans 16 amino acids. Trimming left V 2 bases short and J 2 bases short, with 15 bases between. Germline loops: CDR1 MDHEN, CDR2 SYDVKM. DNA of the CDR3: TGTGCCAGCAGTTTAGGTTGGTCAGGGGTCAACACTGAAGCTTTCTTT. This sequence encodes CASSLGWSGVNTEAFF.

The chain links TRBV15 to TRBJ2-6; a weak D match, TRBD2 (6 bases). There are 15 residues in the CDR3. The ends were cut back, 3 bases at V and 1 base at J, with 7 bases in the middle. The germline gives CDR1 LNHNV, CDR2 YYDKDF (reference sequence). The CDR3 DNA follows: TGTGCCACCAGCAGGGGGGGTTCTGGGGCCAACGTCCTGACTTTC. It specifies CATSRGGSGANVLTF.

This chain's CDR3 is CASSTGQVANQPQHF. In nucleotides, the CDR3 is TGTGCCAGTAGTACTGGACAGGTGGCCAATCAGCCCCAGCATTTT. The chain uses TRBV19 and TRBJ1-5; 7 nucleotides match TRBD1. V was clipped by 4 bases and J by 3 bases; unmatched bases: 6. The germline V gene encodes CDR1 LNHDA and CDR2 SQIVND (reference sequence). The CDR3 contains 15 residues.

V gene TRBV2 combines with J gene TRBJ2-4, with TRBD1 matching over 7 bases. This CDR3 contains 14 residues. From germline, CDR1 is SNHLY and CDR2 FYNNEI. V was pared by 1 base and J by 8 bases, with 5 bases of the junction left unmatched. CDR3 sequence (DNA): TGTGCCAGCAGTGAAGTTGACAGGGCAGACATTCAGTACTTC. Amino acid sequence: CASSEVDRADIQYF.

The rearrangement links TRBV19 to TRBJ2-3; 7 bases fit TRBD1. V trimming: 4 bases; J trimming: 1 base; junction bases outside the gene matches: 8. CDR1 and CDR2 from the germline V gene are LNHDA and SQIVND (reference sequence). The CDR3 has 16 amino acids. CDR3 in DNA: TGTGCCAGTAGTACCGGACAGGCGGTGGGCACAGATACGCAGTATTTT. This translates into CASSTGQAVGTDTQYF.

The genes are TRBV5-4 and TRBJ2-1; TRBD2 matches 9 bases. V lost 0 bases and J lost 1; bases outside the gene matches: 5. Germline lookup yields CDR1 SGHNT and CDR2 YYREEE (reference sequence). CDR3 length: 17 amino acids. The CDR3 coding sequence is TGTGCCAGCAGCTTGGCGAGTAGCGGGGGATCCTACAATGAGCAGTTCTTC. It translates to CASSLASSGGSYNEQFF.

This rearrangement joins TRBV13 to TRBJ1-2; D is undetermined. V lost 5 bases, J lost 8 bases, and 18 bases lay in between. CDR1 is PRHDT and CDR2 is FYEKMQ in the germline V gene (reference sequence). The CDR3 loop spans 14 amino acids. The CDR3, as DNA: TGTGCCAGCAGCCTGACTCCGGGTAACGACGGCTACACCTTC. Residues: CASSLTPGNDGYTF. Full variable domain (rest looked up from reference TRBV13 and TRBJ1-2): AAGVIQSPRHLIKEKRETATLKCYPIPRHDTVYWYQQGPGQDPQFLISFYEKMQSDKGSIPDRFSAQQFSDYHSELNMSSLELGDSALYFCASSLTPGNDGYTFGSGTRLTVV.

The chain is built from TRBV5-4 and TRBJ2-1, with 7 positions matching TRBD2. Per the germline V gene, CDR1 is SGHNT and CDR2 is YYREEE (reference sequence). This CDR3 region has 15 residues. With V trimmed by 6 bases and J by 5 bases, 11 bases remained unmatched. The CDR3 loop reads CASTPWAGANNEQFF. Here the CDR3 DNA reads TGTGCCAGCACCCCCTGGGCGGGAGCGAACAATGAGCAGTTCTTC.

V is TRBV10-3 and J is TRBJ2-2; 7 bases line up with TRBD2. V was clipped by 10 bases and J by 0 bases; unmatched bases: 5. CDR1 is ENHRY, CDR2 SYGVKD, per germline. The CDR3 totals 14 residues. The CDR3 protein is CATFAGANTGELFF. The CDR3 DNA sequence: TGTGCCACCTTTGCGGGAGCGAACACCGGGGAGCTGTTTTTT.

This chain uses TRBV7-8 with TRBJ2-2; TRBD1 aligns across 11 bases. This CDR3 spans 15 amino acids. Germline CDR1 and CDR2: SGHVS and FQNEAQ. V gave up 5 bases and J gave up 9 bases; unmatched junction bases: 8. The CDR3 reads CASSRVGQGAWELFF. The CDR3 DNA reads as TGTGCCAGCAGCCGTGTAGGACAGGGGGCTTGGGAGCTGTTTTTT.

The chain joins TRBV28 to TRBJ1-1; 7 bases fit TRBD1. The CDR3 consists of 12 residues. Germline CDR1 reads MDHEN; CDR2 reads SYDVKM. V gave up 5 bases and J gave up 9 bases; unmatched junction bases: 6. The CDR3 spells CASSLGQAKAFF. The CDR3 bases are TGTGCCAGCAGTCTCGGACAGGCCAAAGCTTTCTTT.

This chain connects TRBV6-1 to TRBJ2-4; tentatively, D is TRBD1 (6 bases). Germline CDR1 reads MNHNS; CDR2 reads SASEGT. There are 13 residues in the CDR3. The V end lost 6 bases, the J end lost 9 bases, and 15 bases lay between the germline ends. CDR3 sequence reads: CASRRRQAAIQYF. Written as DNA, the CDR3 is TGTGCCAGCAGACGGAGACAGGCGGCCATTCAGTACTTC.